This TCR beta chain was obtained from a study of CD8 T cells in ankylosing spondylitis. Study-level results: From matched ankylosing spondylitis synovial fluid, disease-linked clones were reportedly recovered at significantly enriched levels. Prior literature has documented some motif variants in synovial fluid and blood from reactive arthritis.

This clonotype has at least ten counts. Its target is not known. There are 14 residues in the CDR3. Per germline, CDR1 MDHEN and CDR2 SYDVKM. Trimming left V 6 bases short and J 0 bases short, with 9 bases between. One entry per CDR3 protein results from TCRdb running MiXCR on the 5' RACE reads. The sample lists about 69,000 distinct CDR3 sequences, roughly 5.3% occurring once. The sequence derives from a male donor with ankylosing spondylitis or in good health (not recorded which). Sequencing was done on a sample of blood, either unsorted or a sorted T cell fraction (not recorded which). This rearrangement joins TRBV28 to TRBJ1-3; D is undetermined. The CDR3 nucleotides read TGTGCCAGCAGCCCCCCCCACTCTGGAAACACCATATATTTT. Its protein is CASSPPHSGNTIYF.